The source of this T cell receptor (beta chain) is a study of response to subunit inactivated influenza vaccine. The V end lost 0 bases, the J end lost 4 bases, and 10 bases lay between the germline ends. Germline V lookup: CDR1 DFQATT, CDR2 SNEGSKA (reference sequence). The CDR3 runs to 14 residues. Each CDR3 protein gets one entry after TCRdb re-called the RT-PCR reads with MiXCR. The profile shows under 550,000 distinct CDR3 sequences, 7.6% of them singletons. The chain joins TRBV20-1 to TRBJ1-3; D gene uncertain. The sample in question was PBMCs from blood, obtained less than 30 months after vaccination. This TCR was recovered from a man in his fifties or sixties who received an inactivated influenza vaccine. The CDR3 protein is CSARETGGGNTIYF. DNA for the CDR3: TGCAGTGCTAGAGAGACCGGCGGCGGAAACACCATATATTTT.